The TCR beta chain under discussion was sequenced for a study of shared clonotypes between healthy human individuals. Study-level background: The study drew on a couple of women and three men aged 18 to 49 as donors. Per donor, CD8 memory used one plate, CD8 naive used two, CD4 memory used three and CD4 naive used three.

Naive CD8 cells were CD45RO-negative, positively selected for CCR7, excluding terminally differentiated effector memory CD45RA+ cells. Across several immunoSEQ plates, the genomic DNA of each subset was split evenly. Data came from immunoSEQ multiplex PCR; TCRdb stores just in-frame clones and leaves some out. This table holds roughly 2.1 million clones, 85% to 95% found once. A note on this clone: The target antigen is unknown.

Study-level points and caveats: Non-shared clonotypes displayed generation probabilities falling below those of clonotypes present in all four donors.

This CDR3 contains 13 residues. The germline V gene encodes CDR1 SGDLS and CDR2 YYNGEE. Trimming pared 8 bases from V and 0 bases from J, leaving 8 bases between. The chain uses TRBV9 and TRBJ2-2; D is uncertain. The source material was naive CD8+ T cells from PBMCs. The origin of this receptor is a man younger than 35 in good health. Some clones in this sample may be carry-over from other donors' samples. The CDR3 DNA reads TGTGCCAGTCGACCTTCGAACACCGGGGAGCTGTTTTTT. Encoded protein: CASRPSNTGELFF.